This record looks at one TCR beta chain sequence and its context. What it binds is unknown. The data were obtained in a study of T cell responses to AZD1222 COVID-19 vaccine. Regarding the study as a whole: Among vaccine-associated CD4 TCRs, coverage spanned spike, with dominance at 160-218 and 743-854.

Only in-frame clones appear in the TCRdb table, and some are missing; sequencing was by immunoSEQ multiplex PCR. The sample gives over 100,000 clones, roughly 87% of which show up once; just over 2.5% is in the top ten. The CDR3 covers 14 residues. Looked up from germline, CDR1 is LNHDA and CDR2 is SQIVND (reference sequence). V shed 5 bases and J 7 bases; nucleotides not matched to a gene: 2. This TCR was recovered from an adult who received the AZD1222 COVID-19 vaccine. Sequenced material: peripheral blood, taken 28 days after the second AZD1222 dose. The rearrangement uses TRBV19 and TRBJ1-6; 10 bases agree with TRBD1. CDR3 coding DNA: TGTGCCAGTAGTCGACAGGGGGCGAATTCACCCCTCCACTTT. Its translation is CASSRQGANSPLHF.